This T cell receptor beta chain appears in the sequencing data of a study of T cells in Graves' hyperthyroidism and ophthalmopathy. Study-level results: Among clonotypes expanded in thyroid above 0.001, most were also found in blood.

This clonotype appeared many times. The antigen is undetermined. The authors obtained PBMCs from about 9 ml of fresh peripheral blood. RNA transcripts were the template for amplifying TCR beta CDR3 regions. TCR CDR3 underwent first-round RT-PCR with the HTBI primer set. MiXCR, applied by TCRdb to the multiplex PCR reads, yields one record per CDR3 protein. The table has about 200,000 distinct CDR3 sequences, about 18% seen once; the top ten hold about 45%. Trimming shortened V by 2 bases and J by 8 bases, and 4 bases separated the two germline ends. The CDR3 consists of 11 residues. CDR1 is LGHDT, CDR2 YNNKEL, per germline (reference sequence).

The chain joins TRBV3-1 to TRBJ2-1, with unresolved D. Sequenced sample: blood. The TCR was taken from a man in his forties or fifties with Graves' hyperthyroidism. The CDR3 here is CASSQNDEQFF. The CDR3, as DNA: TGTGCCAGCAGCCAAAACGATGAGCAGTTCTTC.